This T cell receptor (beta chain) derives from a study of OX40 agonist ivuxolimab in advanced cancers. General study points: Some of the nonresponding patients also showed low levels of normalized T-cell clonal expansion. Clones of CD4+ and CD8+ blood T cells grew by week 6 at doses of 0.1 to 3.0 mg/kg.

Prior autoimmune disease or systemic immunosuppression barred patients. The study sampled blood at baseline, cycle 4 day 1, and cycle 7 day 1. Comments on this clone: Its specificity is not known.

The data were produced by immunoSEQ multiplex PCR, yet TCRdb's version contains in-frame clones alone and is incomplete. The sample comprises 70,000 to 90,000 clones, 91% of which are singletons, and 8.4% rests with the top ten. This receptor was taken from an adult with an advanced solid tumor such as melanoma, head and neck, liver or kidney cancer. Source: CD4+ or CD8+ T cells sorted from blood, taken in a trial of the OX40 agonist ivuxolimab.

In DNA, the CDR3 is TGTGCCTGGAGTGTGGGAGACAGCCTATATGGCTACACCTTC. It encodes CAWSVGDSLYGYTF. J is TRBJ1-2 and V is TRBV30; maybe TRBD1 (5 bases). This CDR3 spans 14 amino acids. The germline V gene has CDR1 GTSNPN and CDR2 SVGIG (reference sequence). Between the trimmed V and J ends, which lost 0 bases and 5 bases, there was a span of 13 bases.